The sequence of this T cell receptor (beta chain) was determined in a study of beta chain features in type 1 diabetes (dated by TCRdb to between 2017 and 2018). Notes on the research overall: Mean age, gender distribution, total cell number and subset yield did not differ between patients and healthy donors. A total of roughly 99,000,000 sorted cells were examined across all samples, and the number of cells per subset was strongly correlated with RNA yield. The study compared the TCRB repertoires of sorted circulating CD4+ T cell subsets in recently diagnosed type 1 diabetes patients with those in matched healthy donors. Regulatory and stem cell-like memory subsets were isolated from only 8 patients and about eight healthy donors, whereas naive and central memory subsets came from all 30 or so donors. Overall study results and their limits: Naive, central memory and regulatory TCRB repertoires appeared to be more alike among patients than among healthy donors. A moderate but significant shortening of TCRB CDR3 length was observed in type 1 diabetes patients in all four CD4+ subsets. Patients with type 1 diabetes made fewer insertions and deleted more nucleotides at VDJ recombination sites, implying thymic rearrangement abnormalities. Only small numbers of individuals were included in the HLA sub-analyses, which left unresolved whether HLA type had any influence on TCRB rearrangement. Because cDNA rather than genomic DNA was sequenced, highly expressing activated cells could have been over-represented, although no difference in activation and CD3 levels was found between groups. PCR may preferentially amplify shorter templates, but because patient and control samples were amplified and corrected together, any resulting skew would affect both groups equally.

Inclusive of the bounding cysteine and phenylalanine, the CDR3 is 14 residues long. Of all the DNA, just the CDR3 is kept, 42 bases in frame from base 1. A single peripheral blood draw of around 0.11 L on average was collected from each donor into heparinised tubes. Naive, central memory, regulatory and stem cell-like memory CD4+ T cells were sorted on a BD FACSAria II using a panel including CD45RO, CCR7, CD25, CD127, CD95 and CD27. Purity was above 95% for every sorted population. PBMCs were isolated immediately by Lymphoprep density gradient centrifugation and stained directly without culture. To minimize batch effects, samples were stained and sorted in pairs, one healthy donor with one patient per experiment. Remarks on this clone: The target of this receptor is not known. Base qualities are not recorded, but no much larger clone differs from it by a single base.

The entire amount of isolated RNA was reverse transcribed using the High Capacity cDNA Reverse Transcription Kit, so the sequenced TCRB transcripts were expressed ones. Deep immunoSEQ sequencing was applied to naive, central memory and regulatory T cell samples, giving an average of roughly 3.5 million total reads per sample. Sorted cells were lysed in RLT buffer, and RNA was extracted using DNase-treated RNeasy Micro or Mini kits according to cell number. Each cell subset was processed on its own to prevent cross-contamination, while patient and healthy donor samples were processed together. TCRB sequences were amplified from cDNA with the immunoSEQ multiplex PCR, producing 87-bp fragments spanning the CDR3 region. Amplicons were sequenced on the Illumina HiSeq platform. The authors' analysis ran thus. PCR bias was computationally corrected using synthetic template baselines, reads within Hamming distance 2 were collapsed, and singletons that could not be merged were discarded. Reads were aligned against IMGT so that V, D and J genes, CDR3 length and insertions or deletions at six rearrangement sites could be assigned. Clonotype counts were normalized to sorted cell number within each subset before computing true diversity and Gini coefficients with the tcR R package. Repertoire sharing was quantified using the overlap coefficient calculated on TCRB nucleotide sequences. As a proxy for the pre-selection repertoire, out-of-frame TCRB sequences from naive cells were analyzed. TCRdb retrieved this table from immuneACCESS and kept in-frame rearrangements only. Not all clones are present; in checked studies, unresolved V genes account for under half, and no reason is known for the remainder. V and J calls and clone size are copied from that table; D and trimming were computed from the DNA. The sample has 900,000 or so clones on record, 15% to 20% of them singletons. 0.02% to 0.03% of the sample comes from the top ten.

Recombination linked TRBV21-1 to TRBJ2-2. TRBV21-1 is termed a pseudogene. This clonotype originated in a woman younger than 30 in good health. Material for sequencing was naive CD4+ T cells from blood. This specimen's cell subset or site label, interpreted: true naive CD4+ T cells. CDR3 protein: CASSKALGPGELFF. The DNA sequence reads TGTGCCAGCAGCAAAGCGCTCGGGCCCGGGGAGCTGTTTTTT.